This entry lists 31 T cell receptor beta chains sequenced from one sample in a study of cytomegalovirus exposure and HLA in healthy donors. The PCR used 60 Vbeta and 13 Jbeta primers. The assay was immunoSEQ multiplex PCR, and TCRdb's table has in-frame clones only and misses some. The sample has under 150,000 clones; about 75% are singletons. Sequences were obtained from PBMCs. These receptors were taken from a woman aged 25 to 39 in good health and CMV-seronegative.

The V and J genes are TRBV19 and TRBJ1-2, with D maybe TRBD1 (6 bases). Germline V gives CDR1 LNHDA, CDR2 SQIVND (reference sequence). The ends were cut back, 5 bases at V and 5 bases at J, with 12 bases in the middle. The CDR3 has 13 residues. CDR3 DNA sequence: TGTGCCAGTAGTGAGGACAGAAGGTATGGCTACACCTTC. Translated: CASSEDRRYGYTF.

The genes are TRBV11-2 and TRBJ1-1; D is perhaps TRBD1 (6 bases). The CDR3 has 12 residues. V lost 7 bases, J lost 5 bases, and 11 bases lay in between. From germline, CDR1 is SGHAT and CDR2 FQNNGV. The CDR3 sequence: CASTSRGTEAFF. Written as DNA, the CDR3 is TGTGCCAGCACAAGTAGGGGGACTGAAGCTTTCTTT.

This clone was observed a few times. The gene calls are TRBV27 and TRBJ2-7; tentative D call: TRBD1 (6 bases). The length of the CDR3 is 16 residues. V dropped 5 bases and J dropped 2 bases, with 19 bases sitting between them. Germline V gene sequence: CDR1 MNHEY, CDR2 SMNVEV (reference sequence). CDR3 coding DNA: TGTGCCAGCAGTCCGACGACAGGTTTAGTCGCCTACGAGCAGTACTTC. This codes for CASSPTTGLVAYEQYF.

The V and J genes are TRBV18 and TRBJ1-4; D ambiguous. The CDR3 is made up of 15 amino acids. V lost 3 bases, J lost 8 bases, and 16 bases lay in between. Germline V gene lookup returns CDR1 KGHSH and CDR2 LQKENI. The CDR3 DNA sequence: TGTGCCAGCTCACCCGACCCAGACGGCGGCGAAAAACTGTTTTTT. This codes for CASSPDPDGGEKLFF.

The CDR3 loop is CASSPGDRGYEQYF. The CDR3 DNA sequence: TGTGCCAGCAGCCCGGGGGACAGGGGCTACGAGCAGTACTTC. V is TRBV13 and J is TRBJ2-7, with 10 bases fitting TRBD1. Germline V gene data show CDR1 as PRHDT and CDR2 as FYEKMQ (reference sequence). V trimming: 5 bases; J trimming: 3 bases; junction bases outside the gene matches: 4. The CDR3 runs to 14 residues.

This chain joins TRBV7-7 and TRBJ2-5; a weak D match, TRBD1 (6 bases). The CDR3 is made up of 15 amino acids. Germline V gene lookup returns CDR1 SSHAT and CDR2 FNYEAQ (reference sequence). The V gene lost 1 base and the J gene lost 4 bases, with 13 bases spanning the gap. The CDR3 is CASSLGGLNGETQYF. For the CDR3, the DNA is TGTGCCAGCAGCTTAGGGGGGCTGAATGGAGAGACCCAGTACTTC.

This clone was seen a single time. This chain connects TRBV5-1 to TRBJ1-2, with 7 bases lining up with TRBD1. The germline CDR1 and CDR2 sequences are SGHRS and YFSETQ. The V and J ends lost 4 bases and 7 bases, in that order; junction bases with no gene match: 16. The CDR3 covers 16 residues. CDR3 loop: CASSPGGTASISGYTF. Here the CDR3 DNA reads TGCGCCAGCAGCCCGGGAGGGACAGCGTCAATCTCTGGCTACACCTTC.

This clone was seen only a few times. V gene TRBV4-1 combines with J gene TRBJ2-1, with TRBD2 identical over 7 bases. This CDR3 has 16 amino acids. Germline trimming cut 0 bases from V and 2 bases from J; bases unmatched to any gene: 4. Per germline, CDR1 MGHRA and CDR2 YSYEKL. This CDR3 is CASSQDDAGAYNEQFF. CDR3 nucleotides: TGCGCCAGCAGCCAAGATGACGCGGGGGCCTACAATGAGCAGTTCTTC.

CDR3 in DNA: TGTGCCAGCAGTTGGGGCGGGGGGGCTGCAGAGACCCAGTACTTC. Translated, it gives CASSWGGGAAETQYF. The chain couples TRBV9 to TRBJ2-5, with 9 bases aligning to TRBD2. There are 15 residues in the CDR3. Per the germline V gene, CDR1 is SGDLS and CDR2 is YYNGEE. The trim removed 5 bases at V and 4 bases at J, leaving 9 bases unmatched.

The CDR3 loop is CASSPSLGGGNEQFF. The CDR3 bases are TGTGCCAGCTCACCATCCCTCGGGGGGGGGAATGAGCAGTTCTTC. The rearrangement uses TRBV18 and TRBJ2-1; 8 nucleotides align to TRBD2. Trimming cost V 2 bases and J 7 bases; bases outside gene matches: 7. The CDR3 totals 15 residues. Germline V lookup: CDR1 KGHSH, CDR2 LQKENI.

The chain recombines TRBV2 with TRBJ2-7; 10 nucleotides align to TRBD1. Unmatched junction bases numbered 9, after V lost 5 bases and J lost 5 bases. The CDR3 spans 15 residues. The V gene's germline CDR1 is SNHLY and CDR2 FYNNEI. CDR3 sequence (DNA): TGTGCCAGCAGTTTATCCCGGGACAGGGGTCACGAGCAGTACTTC. Amino acid sequence: CASSLSRDRGHEQYF.

The rearrangement joins TRBV6-6 to TRBJ2-1, with 7 bases identical to TRBD1. V shed 6 bases, J shed 9 bases, and the junction held 8 bases outside the gene matches. CDR1 is MNHNY, CDR2 SVGAGI, per germline (reference sequence). The CDR3 length is 13 residues. CDR3: CASREQGKGEQFF. In nucleotides, the CDR3 is TGTGCCAGCAGAGAACAGGGGAAAGGTGAGCAGTTCTTC.

This chain links TRBV6-4 with TRBJ1-2, with 10 bases matching TRBD1. Germline loops: CDR1 MRHNA, CDR2 SNTAGT. V was clipped by 3 bases and J by 6 bases; unmatched bases: 7. This CDR3 comprises 15 residues. Here the CDR3 DNA reads TGTGCCAGCAGTGAGCGGACAGGGGGGAGGAATGGCTACACCTTC. This encodes CASSERTGGRNGYTF.

This clone was counted a single time. CDR3 bases: TGTGCCAGCAGTGAACAGAGGAGTCGTGGGGAGACCCAGTACTTC. As protein: CASSEQRSRGETQYF. The J gene is TRBJ2-5, the V gene TRBV6-1; D uncertain. The CDR3 is 15 amino acids. V dropped 2 bases and J dropped 5 bases, with 15 bases sitting between them. Germline V CDR1 and CDR2: MNHNS, SASEGT.

This chain links TRBV6-1 with TRBJ1-2, with 7 bases that match TRBD1. Germline-derived CDR1 and CDR2 are MNHNS and SASEGT. The CDR3 spans 14 residues. J gave up 4 bases and V 6 bases, and 8 bases lay outside the gene matches. CDR3 region: CASSRGGGVYGYTF. The CDR3 DNA follows: TGTGCCAGCAGCAGAGGAGGGGGCGTCTATGGCTACACCTTC.

V is TRBV6-5 and J is TRBJ1-2; weak D call: TRBD1 (6 bases). Looked up from germline, CDR1 is MNHEY and CDR2 is SVGAGI. CDR3 length: 14 amino acids. V was pared by 6 bases and J by 4 bases, with 15 bases between. CDR3 sequence reads: CASRRTEARYGYTF. For the CDR3, the DNA is TGTGCCAGCAGGCGGACAGAGGCCCGCTATGGCTACACCTTC.

The chain joins TRBV11-1 to TRBJ2-3, with 15 bases that match TRBD2. The CDR3 extends over 18 amino acids. Unmatched junction bases numbered 6, after V lost 5 bases and J lost 0 bases. Germline V gene sequence: CDR1 SGHAT, CDR2 FQDESV (reference sequence). The CDR3 nucleotides read TGTGCCAGCAGCCGCGGACTAGCGGGGGGGCCTAGCACAGATACGCAGTATTTT. This codes for CASSRGLAGGPSTDTQYF.

This CDR3 reads CASSIGQGGALPYEQYF. CDR3 sequence (DNA): TGTGCCAGTAGTATCGGACAGGGTGGGGCTTTACCCTACGAGCAGTACTTC. The rearrangement links TRBV19 to TRBJ2-7; 8 positions agree with TRBD1. Germline-derived CDR1 and CDR2 are LNHDA and SQIVND (reference sequence). The CDR3 covers 17 residues. V lost 3 bases and J lost 2; bases outside the gene matches: 12.

The count of this clone is one. J is TRBJ2-2 and V is TRBV7-3; perhaps TRBD2 as D (7 bases). This CDR3 contains 16 residues. Trimming removed 4 bases from V and 4 bases from J, with 16 bases in between. CDR1 SGHTA and CDR2 FQGTGA come from the germline V gene. CDR3 loop: CASSSWEGVATGELFF. DNA of the CDR3: TGTGCCAGCAGCTCCTGGGAGGGGGTGGCCACCGGGGAGCTGTTTTTT.

This chain connects TRBV6-1 to TRBJ2-2, with D maybe TRBD2 (6 bases). Germline V gene data show CDR1 as MNHNS and CDR2 as SASEGT. V lost 6 bases and J lost 5, with 10 bases in between. The CDR3 loop spans 13 amino acids. In DNA form, the CDR3 reads TGTGCCAGCAGCTTAAGCGGGACCGGGGAGCTGTTTTTT. Residues: CASSLSGTGELFF.

This sequence joins TRBV5-1 and TRBJ1-4; D is undetermined. This CDR3 is built from 13 residues. Trimming shortened V by 0 bases and J by 7 bases, and 7 bases separated the two germline ends. Germline CDR1 reads SGHRS; CDR2 reads YFSETQ. CDR3 loop: CASSLGGGEKLFF. The CDR3 DNA sequence: TGCGCCAGCAGCTTGGGGGGAGGTGAAAAACTGTTTTTT. Variable domain in full (rest from reference TRBV5-1 and TRBJ1-4): KAGVTQTPRYLIKTRGQQVTLSCSPISGHRSVSWYQQTPGQGLQFLFEYFSETQRNKGNFPGRFSGRQFSNSRSEMNVSTLELGDSALYLCASSLGGGEKLFFGSGTQLSVL.

This chain uses TRBV11-3 with TRBJ2-7; D gene unclear. Per the germline V gene, CDR1 is SGHNT and CDR2 is YENEEA. This CDR3 comprises 13 residues. Trimming shortened V by 2 bases and J by 6 bases, and 11 bases separated the two germline ends. In DNA form, the CDR3 reads TGTGCCAGCAGCTTAATTTCTTTCTGCGAGCAGTACTTC. Protein product: CASSLISFCEQYF.

This sequence joins TRBV9 and TRBJ1-1; possible D gene TRBD1, 5 bases. The CDR3 totals 14 residues. V shed 0 bases and J shed 1 base, with 7 bases lying between them. From germline, CDR1 is SGDLS and CDR2 YYNGEE. CDR3 amino acids: CASSVAQGNTEAFF. Here the CDR3 DNA reads TGTGCCAGCAGCGTAGCTCAGGGGAACACTGAAGCTTTCTTT.

The V call is TRBV27, the J call TRBJ2-7; 9 bases line up with TRBD2. This CDR3 is built from 14 residues. With 2 bases clipped from V and 8 bases from J, the junction kept 7 bases outside the gene matches. Germline-derived CDR1 and CDR2 are MNHEY and SMNVEV (reference sequence). The chain's CDR3 is CASSLEASGEKQYF. The CDR3 nucleotides read TGTGCCAGCAGTTTAGAGGCTAGCGGGGAGAAGCAGTACTTC.

The chain has TRBV11-3 and TRBJ2-3; D gene uncertain. The CDR3 has 12 amino acids. V shed 5 bases and J shed 2 bases, with 5 bases lying between them. From germline, CDR1 is SGHNT and CDR2 YENEEA. CDR3 protein: CASSLNTDTQYF. In nucleotides, the CDR3 is TGTGCCAGCAGCCTAAACACAGATACGCAGTATTTT. Variable domain in full (rest from reference TRBV11-3 and TRBJ2-3): EAGVVQSPRYKIIEKKQPVAFWCNPISGHNTLYWYLQNLGQGPELLIRYENEEAVDDSQLPKDRFSAERLKGVDSTLKIQPAELGDSAVYLCASSLNTDTQYFGPGTRLTVL.

CDR3 region: CASSEGLWEVSSYNEQFF. The CDR3 DNA reads TGTGCCAGCAGTGAAGGATTGTGGGAGGTAAGCTCCTACAATGAGCAGTTCTTC. V is TRBV6-1 and J is TRBJ2-1, with D possibly TRBD2 on 6 matching bases. V lost 1 base and J lost 0, with 16 bases in between. Germline V gives CDR1 MNHNS, CDR2 SASEGT. The CDR3 totals 18 residues.

The CDR3 sequence is CASSLQGKGNQPQHF. The CDR3 DNA reads as TGTGCCAGCAGTTTACAGGGGAAGGGGAATCAGCCCCAGCATTTT. This sequence joins TRBV28 and TRBJ1-5; possibly TRBD1 for D (6 bases). Trimming removed 2 bases from V and 4 bases from J, with 12 bases in between. CDR3 length equals 15 residues. Looked up from germline, CDR1 is MDHEN and CDR2 is SYDVKM.

V and J are TRBV9 and TRBJ2-7; 10 bases line up with TRBD2. Per the germline V gene, CDR1 is SGDLS and CDR2 is YYNGEE. V dropped 4 bases and J dropped 2; count of bases not matched to a gene: 6. The CDR3 has 15 residues. The CDR3 bases are TGTGCCAGCAGCTTCGAGGGGACTAGCGCCTACGAGCAGTACTTC. It is translated as CASSFEGTSAYEQYF.

The chain links TRBV2 to TRBJ2-7; TRBD1 matches 9 bases. V lost 2 bases and J lost 3; bases outside the gene matches: 2. Germline V gene lookup returns CDR1 SNHLY and CDR2 FYNNEI. The CDR3 runs 14 residues. For the CDR3, the DNA is TGTGCCAGCAGTGAACGGACAGGGGACTACGAGCAGTACTTC. Protein: CASSERTGDYEQYF. The full variable domain, with the rest looked up from reference TRBV2 and TRBJ2-7, is EPEVTQTPSHQVTQMGQEVILRCVPISNHLYFYWYRQILGQKVEFLVSFYNNEISEKSEIFDDQFSVERPDGSNFTLKIRSTKLEDSAMYFCASSERTGDYEQYFGPGTRLTVT.

This sequence joins TRBV5-4 and TRBJ2-1; TRBD2 agrees at 12 bases. The CDR3 is 16 residues long. The ends lost 9 bases at V and 6 bases at J; junction bases unmatched: 13. Germline-derived CDR1 and CDR2 are SGHNT and YYREEE (reference sequence). The CDR3 reads CAIPRTSGGPRNEQFF. CDR3 bases: TGTGCCATCCCCCGTACTAGCGGGGGGCCGCGCAATGAGCAGTTCTTC.

The V and J genes are TRBV10-3 and TRBJ2-3; 14 nucleotides align to TRBD2. CDR3 size: 15 residues. V shed 10 bases, J shed 1 base, and the junction held 4 bases outside the gene matches. In germline, CDR1 is ENHRY, CDR2 SYGVKD. CDR3 in amino acids: CATLTSGGGTDTQYF. The CDR3 region has the DNA TGTGCCACTTTGACTAGCGGGGGGGGCACAGATACGCAGTATTTT.